One TCR beta chain is described in this entry. Profiling relied on immunoSEQ multiplex PCR, and the TCRdb table lists in-frame clones only, not all of them. The data show about 81,000 clones, 90% seen once. The CDR3 totals 14 residues. The V gene lost 2 bases and the J gene lost 0 bases, with 8 bases spanning the gap. Germline loops: CDR1 GTSNPN, CDR2 SVGIG (reference sequence). The source of the sample is a study of T cell responses to AZD1222 COVID-19 vaccine. This chain joins TRBV30 and TRBJ1-3, with a tentative D call TRBD1 (6 bases). The sample consisted of peripheral blood, taken 28 days after the second AZD1222 dose. This TCR was sampled from an adult who received the AZD1222 COVID-19 vaccine. The DNA of the CDR3 is TGTGCCTGGAGTCAGGGGCACTCTGGAAACACCATATATTTT. It yields the protein CAWSQGHSGNTIYF.